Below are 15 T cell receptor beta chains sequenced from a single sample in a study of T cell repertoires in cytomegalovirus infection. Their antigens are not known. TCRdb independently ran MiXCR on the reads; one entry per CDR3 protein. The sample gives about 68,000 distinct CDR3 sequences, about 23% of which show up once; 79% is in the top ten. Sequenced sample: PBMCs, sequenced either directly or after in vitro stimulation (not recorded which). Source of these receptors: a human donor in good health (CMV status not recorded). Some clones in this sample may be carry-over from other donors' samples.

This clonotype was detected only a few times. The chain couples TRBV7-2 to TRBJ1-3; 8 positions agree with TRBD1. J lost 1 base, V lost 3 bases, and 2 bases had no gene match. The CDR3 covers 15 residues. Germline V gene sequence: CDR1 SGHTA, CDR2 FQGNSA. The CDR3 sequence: CASSFQGASGNTIYF. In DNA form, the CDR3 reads TGTGCCAGCAGCTTCCAGGGGGCGTCTGGAAACACCATATATTTT.

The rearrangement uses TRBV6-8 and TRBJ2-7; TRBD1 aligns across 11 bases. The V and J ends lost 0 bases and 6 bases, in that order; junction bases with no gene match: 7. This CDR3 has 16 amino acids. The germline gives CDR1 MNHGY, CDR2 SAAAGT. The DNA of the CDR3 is TGTGCCAGCAGTTACTCGAGCGTCGGGACAGGGGGCGAGCAGTACTTC. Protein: CASSYSSVGTGGEQYF.

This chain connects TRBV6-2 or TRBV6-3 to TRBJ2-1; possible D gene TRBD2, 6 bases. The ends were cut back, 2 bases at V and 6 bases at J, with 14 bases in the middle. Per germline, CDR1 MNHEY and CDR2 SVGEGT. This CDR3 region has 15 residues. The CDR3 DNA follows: TGTGCCAGCAGTTACCAGCGACTCGGGGGCAATGAGCAGTTCTTC. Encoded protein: CASSYQRLGGNEQFF.

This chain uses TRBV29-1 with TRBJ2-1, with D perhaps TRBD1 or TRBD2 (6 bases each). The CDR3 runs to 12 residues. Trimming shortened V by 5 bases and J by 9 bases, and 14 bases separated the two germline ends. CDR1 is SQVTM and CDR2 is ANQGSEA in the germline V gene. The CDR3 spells CSVLGSGAEQFF. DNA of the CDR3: TGCAGCGTTTTGGGGTCGGGGGCTGAGCAGTTCTTC.

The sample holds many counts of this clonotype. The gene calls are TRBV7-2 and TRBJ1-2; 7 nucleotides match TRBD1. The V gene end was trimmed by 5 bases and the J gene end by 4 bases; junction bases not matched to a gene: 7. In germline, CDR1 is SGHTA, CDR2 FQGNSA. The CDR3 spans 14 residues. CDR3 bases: TGTGCCAGCAGCGGAAACAGGGGTGTCTATGGCTACACCTTC. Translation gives CASSGNRGVYGYTF.

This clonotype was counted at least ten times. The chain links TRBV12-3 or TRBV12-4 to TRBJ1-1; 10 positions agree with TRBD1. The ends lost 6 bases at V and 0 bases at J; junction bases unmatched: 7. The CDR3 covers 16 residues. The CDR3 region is CASSPGQGMVNTEAFF. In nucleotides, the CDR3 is TGTGCCAGCAGCCCGGGACAGGGGATGGTGAACACTGAAGCTTTCTTT.

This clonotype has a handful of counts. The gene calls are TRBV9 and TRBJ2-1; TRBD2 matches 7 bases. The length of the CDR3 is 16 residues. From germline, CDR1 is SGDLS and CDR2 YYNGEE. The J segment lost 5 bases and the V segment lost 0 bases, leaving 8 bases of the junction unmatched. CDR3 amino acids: CASSVGLWGGNNEQFF. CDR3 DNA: TGTGCCAGCAGCGTAGGCCTATGGGGGGGGAACAATGAGCAGTTCTTC.

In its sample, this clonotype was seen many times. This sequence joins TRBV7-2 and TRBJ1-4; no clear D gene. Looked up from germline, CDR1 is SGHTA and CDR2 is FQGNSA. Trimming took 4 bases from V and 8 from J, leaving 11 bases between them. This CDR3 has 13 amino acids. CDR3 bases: TGTGCCAGCAGCTCTAGCAGCCTCGAAAAACTGTTTTTT. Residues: CASSSSSLEKLFF.

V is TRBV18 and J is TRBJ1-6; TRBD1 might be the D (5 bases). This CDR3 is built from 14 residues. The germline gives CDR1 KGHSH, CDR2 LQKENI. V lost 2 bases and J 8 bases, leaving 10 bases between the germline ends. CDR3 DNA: TGTGCCAGCTCACCATCAGGGTTAGATTCACCCCTCCACTTT. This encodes CASSPSGLDSPLHF.

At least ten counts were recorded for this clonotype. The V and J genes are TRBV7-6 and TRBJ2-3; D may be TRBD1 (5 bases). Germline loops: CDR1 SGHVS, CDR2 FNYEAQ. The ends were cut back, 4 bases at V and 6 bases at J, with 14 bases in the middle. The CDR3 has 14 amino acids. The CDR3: CASSSTVGADTQYF. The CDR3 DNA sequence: TGTGCCAGCAGCTCGACAGTAGGAGCGGATACGCAGTATTTT.

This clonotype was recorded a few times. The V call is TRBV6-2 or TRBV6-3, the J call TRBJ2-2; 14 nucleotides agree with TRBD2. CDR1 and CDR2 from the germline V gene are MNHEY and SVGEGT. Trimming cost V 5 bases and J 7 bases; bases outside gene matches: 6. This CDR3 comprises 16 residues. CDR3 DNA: TGTGCCAGCAGTCCGGGACTAGCGGGAGCGGTCGGGGAGCTGTTTTTT. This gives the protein CASSPGLAGAVGELFF.

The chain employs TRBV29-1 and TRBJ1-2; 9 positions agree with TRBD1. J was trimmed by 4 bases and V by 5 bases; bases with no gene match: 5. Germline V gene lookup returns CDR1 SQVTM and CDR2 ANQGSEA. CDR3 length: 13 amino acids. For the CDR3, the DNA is TGCAGCGTTTTGGGGACAGGGATCTATGGCTACACCTTC. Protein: CSVLGTGIYGYTF.

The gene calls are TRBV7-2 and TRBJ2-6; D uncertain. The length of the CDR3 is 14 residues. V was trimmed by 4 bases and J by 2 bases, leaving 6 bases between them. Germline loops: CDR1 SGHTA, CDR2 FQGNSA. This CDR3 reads CASSWSAGANVLTF. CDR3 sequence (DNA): TGTGCCAGCAGCTGGTCTGCTGGGGCCAACGTCCTGACTTTC.

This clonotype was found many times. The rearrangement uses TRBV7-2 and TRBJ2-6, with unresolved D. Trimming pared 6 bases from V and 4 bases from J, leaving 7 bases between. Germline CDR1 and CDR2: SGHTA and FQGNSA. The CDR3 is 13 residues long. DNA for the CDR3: TGTGCCAGCAGAAGTGGGGGGGCCAACGTCCTGACTTTC. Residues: CASRSGGANVLTF.

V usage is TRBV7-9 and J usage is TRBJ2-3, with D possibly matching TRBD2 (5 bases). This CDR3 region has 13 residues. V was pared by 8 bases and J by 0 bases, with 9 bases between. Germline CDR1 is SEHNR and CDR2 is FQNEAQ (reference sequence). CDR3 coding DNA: TGTGCCAGCTTAGCGACAAGCACAGATACGCAGTATTTT. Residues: CASLATSTDTQYF.